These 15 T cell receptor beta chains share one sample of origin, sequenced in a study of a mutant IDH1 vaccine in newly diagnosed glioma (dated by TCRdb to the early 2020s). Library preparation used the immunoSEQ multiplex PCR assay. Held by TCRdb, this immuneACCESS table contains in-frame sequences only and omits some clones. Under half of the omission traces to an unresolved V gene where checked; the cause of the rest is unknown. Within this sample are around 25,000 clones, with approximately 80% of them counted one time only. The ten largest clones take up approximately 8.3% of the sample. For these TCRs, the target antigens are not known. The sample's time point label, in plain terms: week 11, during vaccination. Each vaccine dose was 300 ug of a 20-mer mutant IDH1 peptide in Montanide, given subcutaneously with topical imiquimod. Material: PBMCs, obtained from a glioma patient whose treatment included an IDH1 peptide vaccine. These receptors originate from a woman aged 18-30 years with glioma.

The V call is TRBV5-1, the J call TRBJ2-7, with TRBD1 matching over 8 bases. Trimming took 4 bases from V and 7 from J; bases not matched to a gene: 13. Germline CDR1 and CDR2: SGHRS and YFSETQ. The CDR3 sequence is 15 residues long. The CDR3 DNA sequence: TGCGCCAGCAGCCCCCGCTGGGGACAGGCGGGTGAGCAGTACTTC. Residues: CASSPRWGQAGEQYF. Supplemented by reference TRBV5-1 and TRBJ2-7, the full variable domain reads KAGVTQTPRYLIKTRGQQVTLSCSPISGHRSVSWYQQTPGQGLQFLFEYFSETQRNKGNFPGRFSGRQFSNSRSEMNVSTLELGDSALYLCASSPRWGQAGEQYFGPGTRLTVT.

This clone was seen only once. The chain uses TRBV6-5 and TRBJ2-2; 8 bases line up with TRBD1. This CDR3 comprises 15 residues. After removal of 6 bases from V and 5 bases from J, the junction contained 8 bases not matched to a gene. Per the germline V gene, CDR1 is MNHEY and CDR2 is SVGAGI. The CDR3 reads CASSPRQGPTGELFF. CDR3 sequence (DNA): TGTGCCAGCAGCCCCCGACAGGGGCCTACCGGGGAGCTGTTTTTT.

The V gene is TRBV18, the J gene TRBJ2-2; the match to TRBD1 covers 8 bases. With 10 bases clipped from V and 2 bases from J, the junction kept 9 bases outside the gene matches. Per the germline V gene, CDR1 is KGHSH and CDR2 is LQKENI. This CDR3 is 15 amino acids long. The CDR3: CATYRGTGNTGELFF. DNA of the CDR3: TGTGCCACCTATCGGGGGACAGGAAACACCGGGGAGCTGTTTTTT. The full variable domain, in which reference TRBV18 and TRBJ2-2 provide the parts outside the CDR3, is NAGVMQNPRHLVRRRGQEARLRCSPMKGHSHVYWYRQLPEEGLKFMVYLQKENIIDESGMPKERFSAEFPKEGPSILRIQQVVRGDSAAYFCATYRGTGNTGELFFGEGSRLTVL.

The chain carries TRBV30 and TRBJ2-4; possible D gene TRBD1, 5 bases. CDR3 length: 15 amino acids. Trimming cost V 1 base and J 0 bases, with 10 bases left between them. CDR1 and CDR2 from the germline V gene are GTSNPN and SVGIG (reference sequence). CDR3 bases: TGTGCCTGGAGTGGACAGTTACTAGCCAAAAACATTCAGTACTTC. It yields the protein CAWSGQLLAKNIQYF. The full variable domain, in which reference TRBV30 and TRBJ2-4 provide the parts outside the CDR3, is SQTIHQWPATLVQPVGSPLSLECTVEGTSNPNLYWYRQAAGRGLQLLFYSVGIGQISSEVPQNLSASRPQDRQFILSSKKLLLSDSGFYLCAWSGQLLAKNIQYFGAGTRLSVL.

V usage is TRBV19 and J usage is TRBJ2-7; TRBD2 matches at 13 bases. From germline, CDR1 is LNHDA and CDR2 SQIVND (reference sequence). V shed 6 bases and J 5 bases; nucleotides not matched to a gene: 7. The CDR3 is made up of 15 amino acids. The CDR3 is CASSRTSGSFDEQYF. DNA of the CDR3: TGTGCCAGTAGCCGGACTAGCGGGAGTTTCGACGAGCAGTACTTC.

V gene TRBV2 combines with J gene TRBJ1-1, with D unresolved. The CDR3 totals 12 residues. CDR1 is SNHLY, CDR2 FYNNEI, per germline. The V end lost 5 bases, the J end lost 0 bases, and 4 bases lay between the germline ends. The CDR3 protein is CASSWVNTEAFF. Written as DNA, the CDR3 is TGTGCCAGCAGTTGGGTGAACACTGAAGCTTTCTTT.

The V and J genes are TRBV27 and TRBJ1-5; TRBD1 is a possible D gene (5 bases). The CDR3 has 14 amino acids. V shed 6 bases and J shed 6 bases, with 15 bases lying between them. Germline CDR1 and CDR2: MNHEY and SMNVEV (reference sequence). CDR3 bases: TGTGCCAGCAGCAGGGTTGAATGGGGTCAGCCCCAGCATTTT. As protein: CASSRVEWGQPQHF.

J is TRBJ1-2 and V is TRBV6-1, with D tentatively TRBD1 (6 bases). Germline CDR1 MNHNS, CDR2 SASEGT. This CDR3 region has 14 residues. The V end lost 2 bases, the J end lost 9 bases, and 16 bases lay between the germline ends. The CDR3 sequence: CASSESGAGTRYTF. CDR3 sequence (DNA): TGTGCCAGCAGTGAATCAGGGGCCGGTACTCGCTACACCTTC.

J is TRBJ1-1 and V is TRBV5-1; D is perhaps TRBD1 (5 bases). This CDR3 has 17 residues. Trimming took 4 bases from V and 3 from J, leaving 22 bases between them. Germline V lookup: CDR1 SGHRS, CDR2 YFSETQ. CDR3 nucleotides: TGCGCCAGCAGCGGGAAGACAGAAGACGGGAGGGACACTGAAGCTTTCTTT. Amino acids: CASSGKTEDGRDTEAFF.

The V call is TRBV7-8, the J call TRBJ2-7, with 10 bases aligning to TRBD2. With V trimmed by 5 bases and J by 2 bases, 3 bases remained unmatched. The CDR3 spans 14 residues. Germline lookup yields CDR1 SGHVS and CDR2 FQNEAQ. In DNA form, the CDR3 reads TGTGCCAGCAGCCCAGCGGGGGGGGCCTACGAGCAGTACTTC. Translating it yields CASSPAGGAYEQYF.

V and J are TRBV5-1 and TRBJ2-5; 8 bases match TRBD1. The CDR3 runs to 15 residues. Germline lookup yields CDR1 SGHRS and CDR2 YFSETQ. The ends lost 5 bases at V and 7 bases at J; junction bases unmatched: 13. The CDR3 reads CASRRGQAEGGTQYF. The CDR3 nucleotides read TGCGCCAGCAGAAGGGGACAGGCCGAGGGTGGGACCCAGTACTTC.

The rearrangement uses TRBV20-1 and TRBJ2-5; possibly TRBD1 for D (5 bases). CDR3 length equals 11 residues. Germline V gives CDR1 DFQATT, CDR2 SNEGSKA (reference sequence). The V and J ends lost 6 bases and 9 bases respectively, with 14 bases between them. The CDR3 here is CSAEQGASQYF. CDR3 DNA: TGCAGTGCCGAACAAGGGGCATCCCAGTACTTC.

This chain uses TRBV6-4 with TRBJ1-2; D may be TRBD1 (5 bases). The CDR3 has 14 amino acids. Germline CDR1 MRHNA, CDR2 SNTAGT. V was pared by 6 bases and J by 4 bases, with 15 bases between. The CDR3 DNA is TGTGCCAGCAGCTCCAGCCTCAGGGCCTATGGCTACACCTTC. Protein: CASSSSLRAYGYTF.

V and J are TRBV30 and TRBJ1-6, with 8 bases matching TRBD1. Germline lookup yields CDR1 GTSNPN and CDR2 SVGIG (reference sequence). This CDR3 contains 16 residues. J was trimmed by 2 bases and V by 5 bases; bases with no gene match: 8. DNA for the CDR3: TGTGCCTGGTGTTTGGCAGGGGGCCCCTATAATTCACCCCTCCACTTT. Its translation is CAWCLAGGPYNSPLHF.

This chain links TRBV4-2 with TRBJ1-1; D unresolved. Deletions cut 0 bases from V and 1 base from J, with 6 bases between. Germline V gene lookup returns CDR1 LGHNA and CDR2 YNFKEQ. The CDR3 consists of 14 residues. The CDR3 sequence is CASSQDPKNTEAFF. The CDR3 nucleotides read TGTGCCAGCAGCCAAGATCCCAAGAACACTGAAGCTTTCTTT.